This entry describes one T cell receptor (beta chain). RNA transcripts provided the source from which TCR beta CDR3 regions were amplified. First-round RT-PCR targeting the TCR CDR3 was performed with the HTBI primer set. TCRdb passed the multiplex PCR reads through MiXCR, listing each CDR3 protein once. The table lists around 490,000 distinct CDR3 sequences, 15% to 20% of them singletons. Trimming took 1 base from V and 6 from J, leaving 11 bases between them. This CDR3 has 14 residues. Per the germline V gene, CDR1 is SEHNR and CDR2 is FQNEAQ (reference sequence). The sample originates from a study of T cells in Graves' hyperthyroidism and ophthalmopathy. Based on clinical symptoms, serum thyroxine and TRAb, thyroid ultrasound and orbital computed tomography, diagnoses were reached.

The J gene is TRBJ2-3, the V gene TRBV7-9; no reliable D call. Sequenced sample: blood. The clonotype was recovered from a man in his forties with Graves' ophthalmopathy. CDR3 residues: CASSLDRREDTQYF. For the CDR3, the DNA is TGTGCCAGCAGCTTAGACAGACGAGAGGATACGCAGTATTTT. Using reference TRBV7-9 and TRBJ2-3 for the parts outside the CDR3, the full variable domain is DTGVSQNPRHKITKRGQNVTFRCDPISEHNRLYWYRQTLGQGPEFLTYFQNEAQLEKSRLLSDRFSAERPKGSFSTLEIQRTEQGDSAMYLCASSLDRREDTQYFGPGTRLTVL.